A single sample is the source of the 7 T cell receptor beta chains below, sequenced in a study of cytomegalovirus exposure and HLA in healthy donors. The primer mix had 60 Vbeta and 13 Jbeta primers. Clones were read by immunoSEQ multiplex PCR, and TCRdb kept only the in-frame ones, dropping some. This table has over 100,000 clones, roughly 80% appearing once. The specimen sequenced was PBMCs. All receptors come from a man in his thirties or forties in good health and CMV-seropositive.

The chain couples TRBV21-1 to TRBJ2-7; the tabulated D call, TRBD2, remains unverified against the DNA. TRBV21-1 is a documented pseudogene. CDR3 length: 16 amino acids. The chain's CDR3 is CASSKALTNPPREQYF. CDR3 DNA sequence: TGTGCCAGCAGCAAAGCGCTCACCAATCCCCCTAGGGAGCAGTACTTC.

J is TRBJ2-7 and V is TRBV2, with D uncertain. Germline V lookup: CDR1 SNHLY, CDR2 FYNNEI. The CDR3 has 13 residues. Trimming took off 4 bases at V and 1 base at J, with 8 bases between the two ends. CDR3 DNA sequence: TGTGCCAGCAGTGGCGACACATCCTACGAGCAGTACTTC. Translated, it gives CASSGDTSYEQYF.

The chain joins TRBV10-1 to TRBJ1-5; D is perhaps TRBD1 (5 bases). The CDR3 covers 14 residues. Trimming shortened V by 8 bases and J by 1 base, and 12 bases separated the two germline ends. From germline, CDR1 is WNHNN and CDR2 SYGVQD (reference sequence). CDR3: CASVRGESNQPQHF. In DNA form, the CDR3 reads TGCGCCAGCGTCCGGGGGGAGAGCAATCAGCCCCAGCATTTT.

This clone was observed a handful of times. This sequence joins TRBV5-5 and TRBJ2-2; D not resolved. This CDR3 contains 16 residues. Trimming took 4 bases from V and 2 from J, leaving 15 bases between them. Per germline, CDR1 SGHKS and CDR2 YYEKEE (reference sequence). The CDR3 reads CASSPHQSSNTGELFF. The CDR3 coding sequence is TGTGCCAGCAGCCCGCACCAAAGCTCCAACACCGGGGAGCTGTTTTTT. The variable domain in full, completed from reference TRBV5-5 and TRBJ2-2, reads DAGVTQSPTHLIKTRGQQVTLRCSPISGHKSVSWYQQVLGQGPQFIFQYYEKEERGRGNFPDRFSARQFPNYSSELNVNALLLGDSALYLCASSPHQSSNTGELFFGEGSRLTVL.

The chain has TRBV6-1 and TRBJ2-3, with a tentative D call TRBD1 (6 bases). The V end was cut by 1 base, the J end by 3 bases, with 11 bases between. Germline CDR1 is MNHNS and CDR2 is SASEGT. The CDR3 covers 15 residues. The CDR3 nucleotides are TGTGCCAGCAGTGAAGTATCAGGGGCGACAGATACGCAGTATTTT. Amino acid sequence: CASSEVSGATDTQYF.

This rearrangement joins TRBV19 to TRBJ1-3, with D unclear. Deletions cut 7 bases from V and 3 bases from J, with 7 bases between. The CDR3 is 12 amino acids. Germline CDR1 LNHDA, CDR2 SQIVND (reference sequence). The DNA of the CDR3 is TGTGCCAGTACCAGACTTGGAAACACCATATATTTT. Protein: CASTRLGNTIYF.

V usage is TRBV2 and J usage is TRBJ2-7; possibly TRBD2 for D (6 bases). In germline, CDR1 is SNHLY, CDR2 FYNNEI. V was clipped by 3 bases and J by 0 bases, with 12 bases between them. There are 15 residues in the CDR3. DNA of the CDR3: TGTGCCAGCAGTGAGGCTGGAGGGAGCTCCTACGAGCAGTACTTC. It is translated as CASSEAGGSSYEQYF.